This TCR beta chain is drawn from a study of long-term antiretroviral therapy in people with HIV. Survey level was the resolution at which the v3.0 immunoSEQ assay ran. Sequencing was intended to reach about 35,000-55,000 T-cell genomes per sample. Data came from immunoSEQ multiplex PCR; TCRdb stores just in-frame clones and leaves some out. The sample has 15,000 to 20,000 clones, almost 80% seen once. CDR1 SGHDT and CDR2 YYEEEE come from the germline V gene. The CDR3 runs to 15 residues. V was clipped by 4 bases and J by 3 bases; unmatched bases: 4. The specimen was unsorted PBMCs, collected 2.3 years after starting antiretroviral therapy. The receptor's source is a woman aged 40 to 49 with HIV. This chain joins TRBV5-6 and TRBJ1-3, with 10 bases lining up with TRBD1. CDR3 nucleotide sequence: TGTGCCAGCAGCCGACAGGGGGCGCGTGGAAACACCATATATTTT. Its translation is CASSRQGARGNTIYF.